The clone carrying this TCR beta chain was counted many times. The antigen is undetermined. The starting material, 2 million PBMCs stored at -80 C, gave rise to the unsorted libraries. Trimming took off 2 bases at V and 0 bases at J, with 10 bases between the two ends. There are 16 residues in the CDR3. CDR1 is MNHEY, CDR2 SMNVEV, per germline (reference sequence). The source of the sample is a study of neurological immune-mediated disorders. Study findings and constraints: Because no CDR3 amino acid sequences were shared across subjects by expanded clones, private repertoires were suggested in all groups. The highest TCR clonal expansion occurred in HTLV-1-associated myelopathy; multiple sclerosis fell below healthy controls.

Synthesis of cDNA used 5'RACE (with 10-nucleotide random UMIs). Via MiXCR, TCRdb re-called the 5' RACE reads, giving one row per CDR3 protein. The sample yields 36,000 or so distinct CDR3 sequences, about a tenth seen once. Sequencing was performed on PBMCs. This chain uses TRBV27 with TRBJ2-2; D is ambiguous. This TCR came from a woman in her 30s with HTLV-1-associated myelopathy (HAM/TSP). The CDR3 here is CASSLVESPNTGELFF. The CDR3 nucleotides are TGTGCCAGCAGTTTAGTGGAGAGCCCGAACACCGGGGAGCTGTTTTTT.